A selection of T cell receptor beta chains follows, all from one sample in a study of blood T cell repertoires in COVID-19. Sequencing used immunoSEQ multiplex PCR; TCRdb keeps in-frame clones, though not all of them. The table shows 200,000 to 300,000 clones, with around nine tenths occurring only once. The sample consisted of peripheral blood. The receptors here all came from a man aged 40-55 years who had recovered from COVID-19. CDR3s include the opening cysteine and the closing phenylalanine or tryptophan. The order of the fields is D gene, V gene, J gene, clone size, CDR3 protein, CDR3 DNA. D genes are given only for firm matches. Where a row states a size, it is once, few, many or the class of an expanded clone; other rows omit it.

d_gene: TRBD2
v_gene: TRBV19
j_gene: TRBJ2-7
abundance: NA
CDR3aa: CASSKEAGGRYEQYF
CDR3nt: TGTGCCAGTAGTAAAGAGGCGGGAGGAAGGTACGAGCAGTACTTC

d_gene: TRBD1
v_gene: TRBV6-2/TRBV6-3
j_gene: TRBJ2-7
abundance: once
CDR3aa: CASSSQSAGGHEQYF
CDR3nt: TGTGCCAGCAGTTCACAATCGGCAGGGGGCCACGAGCAGTACTTC

d_gene: NA
v_gene: TRBV15
j_gene: TRBJ2-1
abundance: NA
CDR3aa: CATSSEQGPYNEQFF
CDR3nt: TGTGCCACCAGCAGCGAACAGGGCCCCTACAATGAGCAGTTCTTC

d_gene: NA
v_gene: TRBV5-1
j_gene: TRBJ1-2
abundance: NA
CDR3aa: CASSLGPGQLVGYTF
CDR3nt: TGCGCCAGCAGCTTGGGCCCAGGGCAATTGGTTGGCTACACCTTC

d_gene: TRBD2
v_gene: TRBV9
j_gene: TRBJ2-3
abundance: NA
CDR3aa: CASSVYGGTDTQYF
CDR3nt: TGTGCCAGCAGCGTTTACGGGGGGACAGATACGCAGTATTTT

d_gene: NA
v_gene: TRBV7-3
j_gene: TRBJ2-1
abundance: NA
CDR3aa: CATADSVLSNEQFF
CDR3nt: TGTGCCACCGCGGATTCGGTTTTATCCAATGAGCAGTTCTTC

d_gene: NA
v_gene: TRBV28
j_gene: TRBJ2-2
abundance: NA
CDR3aa: CASSPQWGERHGELFF
CDR3nt: TGTGCCAGCAGTCCCCAATGGGGGGAGCGGCACGGGGAGCTGTTTTTT

d_gene: TRBD2
v_gene: TRBV5-1
j_gene: TRBJ2-7
abundance: NA
CDR3aa: CASSPRLAGGGYEQYF
CDR3nt: TGCGCCAGCAGCCCGCGACTAGCGGGAGGTGGCTACGAGCAGTACTTC

d_gene: NA
v_gene: TRBV9
j_gene: TRBJ1-2
abundance: NA
CDR3aa: CASSPRNDRGLYGYTF
CDR3nt: TGTGCCAGCAGCCCAAGAAACGATCGAGGCCTCTATGGCTACACCTTC

d_gene: TRBD1
v_gene: TRBV2
j_gene: TRBJ1-5
abundance: NA
CDR3aa: CASRGDRGNQPQHF
CDR3nt: TGTGCCAGCAGGGGGGACAGGGGCAATCAGCCCCAGCATTTT

d_gene: TRBD2
v_gene: TRBV19
j_gene: TRBJ2-3
abundance: NA
CDR3aa: CASRQQAGASTDTQYF
CDR3nt: TGTGCCAGTAGGCAACAAGCGGGGGCTTCAACAGATACGCAGTATTTT

d_gene: NA
v_gene: TRBV4-2
j_gene: TRBJ2-3
abundance: NA
CDR3aa: CASSQDWRVRDTQYF
CDR3nt: TGTGCCAGCAGCCAAGATTGGCGGGTAAGGGATACGCAGTATTTT

d_gene: NA
v_gene: TRBV7-9
j_gene: TRBJ2-1
abundance: NA
CDR3aa: CASSLGAGMGTEQFF
CDR3nt: TGTGCCAGCAGCTTAGGTGCAGGGATGGGTACTGAGCAGTTCTTC

d_gene: NA
v_gene: TRBV29-1
j_gene: TRBJ1-1
abundance: few
CDR3aa: CSALDGNTEAFF
CDR3nt: TGCAGCGCATTAGATGGGAACACTGAAGCTTTCTTT

d_gene: NA
v_gene: TRBV2
j_gene: TRBJ2-2
abundance: NA
CDR3aa: CASKRYRNSDTGELFF
CDR3nt: TGTGCCAGCAAACGGTACAGAAATTCGGACACCGGGGAGCTGTTTTTT

d_gene: TRBD1
v_gene: TRBV3-1/TRBV3-2
j_gene: TRBJ1-2
abundance: few
CDR3aa: CASSHDRVSGYTF
CDR3nt: TGTGCCAGCAGCCACGACAGGGTCTCTGGCTACACCTTC

d_gene: TRBD1
v_gene: TRBV6-5
j_gene: TRBJ2-1
abundance: NA
CDR3aa: CASSYKDREQFF
CDR3nt: TGTGCCAGCAGTTACAAGGACAGGGAGCAGTTCTTC

d_gene: NA
v_gene: TRBV25-1
j_gene: TRBJ1-2
abundance: few
CDR3aa: CASSEIDINYGYTF
CDR3nt: TGTGCCAGCAGTGAAATCGACATAAACTATGGCTACACCTTC

d_gene: TRBD2
v_gene: TRBV5-8
j_gene: TRBJ2-1
abundance: NA
CDR3aa: CASSLASGYNEQFF
CDR3nt: TGTGCCAGCAGCTTAGCTAGCGGGTACAATGAGCAGTTCTTC

d_gene: NA
v_gene: TRBV28
j_gene: TRBJ2-7
abundance: once
CDR3aa: CATHAGRGISYEQYF
CDR3nt: TGTGCCACACACGCAGGGCGAGGAATCTCCTACGAGCAGTACTTC

d_gene: NA
v_gene: TRBV12-5
j_gene: TRBJ1-1
abundance: NA
CDR3aa: CASGFFLGPGRTEAFF
CDR3nt: TGTGCTAGTGGTTTTTTCCTGGGCCCTGGTCGGACTGAAGCTTTCTTT

d_gene: TRBD2
v_gene: TRBV4-3
j_gene: TRBJ2-2
abundance: NA
CDR3aa: CASSKGLPGGANTGELFF
CDR3nt: TGCGCCAGCAGCAAGGGCCTTCCTGGGGGGGCGAACACCGGGGAGCTGTTTTTT

d_gene: NA
v_gene: TRBV18
j_gene: TRBJ1-2
abundance: NA
CDR3aa: CASSPSLLLDYGYTF
CDR3nt: TGTGCCAGCTCACCCTCCCTGTTACTGGACTATGGCTACACCTTC

d_gene: TRBD2
v_gene: TRBV6-1
j_gene: TRBJ2-3
abundance: NA
CDR3aa: CASSEGVLAGGPSTDTQYF
CDR3nt: TGTGCCAGCAGTGAAGGGGTACTAGCGGGGGGGCCTAGCACAGATACGCAGTATTTT

d_gene: NA
v_gene: TRBV5-4
j_gene: TRBJ2-3
abundance: many
CDR3aa: CASSLYSGTSTDTQYF
CDR3nt: TGTGCCAGCAGCTTGTACAGCGGAACTAGCACAGATACGCAGTATTTT

d_gene: NA
v_gene: TRBV6-5
j_gene: TRBJ2-1
abundance: NA
CDR3aa: CASSYLSGSSYNEQFF
CDR3nt: TGTGCCAGCAGCTACCTGTCTGGGAGCTCCTACAATGAGCAGTTCTTC

d_gene: NA
v_gene: TRBV19
j_gene: TRBJ2-7
abundance: NA
CDR3aa: CASRLGHDSSYEQYF
CDR3nt: TGTGCCAGTAGATTGGGACACGACAGCTCCTACGAGCAGTACTTC

d_gene: NA
v_gene: TRBV5-4
j_gene: TRBJ2-2
abundance: NA
CDR3aa: CASNPGDTGELFF
CDR3nt: TGTGCCAGCAACCCAGGGGACACCGGGGAGCTGTTTTTT

d_gene: NA
v_gene: TRBV5-1
j_gene: TRBJ2-5
abundance: NA
CDR3aa: CASSLAGLQGETQYF
CDR3nt: TGCGCCAGCAGCTTGGCAGGCCTCCAAGGAGAGACCCAGTACTTC

d_gene: NA
v_gene: TRBV19
j_gene: TRBJ1-4
abundance: NA
CDR3aa: CASSETSTNEKLFF
CDR3nt: TGTGCCAGTAGTGAGACAAGTACTAATGAAAAACTGTTTTTT

d_gene: TRBD1
v_gene: TRBV5-6
j_gene: TRBJ1-1
abundance: NA
CDR3aa: CASSAGTGVAEAFF
CDR3nt: TGTGCCAGCAGCGCCGGGACAGGGGTCGCTGAAGCTTTCTTT

d_gene: TRBD2
v_gene: TRBV5-4
j_gene: TRBJ2-2
abundance: NA
CDR3aa: CASSTGLARTGELFF
CDR3nt: TGTGCCAGCAGCACGGGACTAGCGAGAACCGGGGAGCTGTTTTTT

d_gene: NA
v_gene: TRBV5-1
j_gene: TRBJ1-6
abundance: NA
CDR3aa: CASSLVTENSPLHF
CDR3nt: TGCGCCAGCAGCTTGGTTACCGAGAATTCACCCCTCCACTTT

d_gene: NA
v_gene: TRBV27
j_gene: TRBJ1-2
abundance: NA
CDR3aa: CASSLSKAGGYTF
CDR3nt: TGTGCCAGCAGTTTATCGAAGGCGGGAGGCTACACCTTC

d_gene: NA
v_gene: TRBV6-1
j_gene: TRBJ2-7
abundance: NA
CDR3aa: CASSEDPPGQLTFYEQYF
CDR3nt: TGTGCCAGCAGTGAAGACCCCCCCGGACAGTTAACATTTTACGAGCAGTACTTC

d_gene: TRBD2
v_gene: TRBV4-1
j_gene: TRBJ2-5
abundance: NA
CDR3aa: CASSPRLAGGPVEETQYF
CDR3nt: TGCGCCAGCAGCCCCCGACTAGCGGGGGGGCCTGTCGAAGAGACCCAGTACTTC

d_gene: TRBD2
v_gene: TRBV27
j_gene: TRBJ2-7
abundance: NA
CDR3aa: CATWGGSYEQYF
CDR3nt: TGTGCCACCTGGGGGGGGAGCTACGAGCAGTACTTC

d_gene: NA
v_gene: TRBV2
j_gene: TRBJ1-1
abundance: NA
CDR3aa: CASSSPEPNTEAFF
CDR3nt: TGTGCCAGCAGTTCACCGGAGCCGAACACTGAAGCTTTCTTT

d_gene: NA
v_gene: TRBV10-3
j_gene: TRBJ1-6
abundance: NA
CDR3aa: CAISDDKGPSSYNSPLHF
CDR3nt: TGTGCCATCAGTGATGATAAGGGGCCGAGCTCCTATAATTCACCCCTCCACTTT

d_gene: TRBD1
v_gene: TRBV19
j_gene: TRBJ1-2
abundance: NA
CDR3aa: CASSTVGQDGYTF
CDR3nt: TGTGCCAGTAGTACGGTAGGACAGGATGGCTACACCTTC

d_gene: TRBD2
v_gene: TRBV5-5
j_gene: TRBJ2-1
abundance: NA
CDR3aa: CASSTNSGDYNEQFF
CDR3nt: TGTGCCAGCAGCACAAATAGCGGGGATTACAATGAGCAGTTCTTC

d_gene: TRBD1
v_gene: TRBV19
j_gene: TRBJ1-5
abundance: NA
CDR3aa: CASSIDLPGGGQPQHF
CDR3nt: TGTGCCAGTAGTATAGACCTCCCAGGGGGAGGCCAGCCCCAGCATTTT

d_gene: TRBD1
v_gene: TRBV7-2
j_gene: TRBJ1-5
abundance: NA
CDR3aa: CASSSRQGHQPQHF
CDR3nt: TGTGCCAGCAGCTCCAGACAGGGCCATCAGCCCCAGCATTTT

d_gene: TRBD2
v_gene: TRBV11-2
j_gene: TRBJ2-3
abundance: NA
CDR3aa: CASSLGEGPTITTDTQYF
CDR3nt: TGTGCCAGCAGCTTAGGGGAGGGTCCTACCATTACCACAGATACGCAGTATTTT

d_gene: TRBD1
v_gene: TRBV4-1
j_gene: TRBJ1-2
abundance: NA
CDR3aa: CASSQPGTGVFYGYTF
CDR3nt: TGCGCCAGCAGCCAGCCCGGGACAGGGGTTTTCTATGGCTACACCTTC

d_gene: TRBD1
v_gene: TRBV2
j_gene: TRBJ2-1
abundance: NA
CDR3aa: CATGQGNEQFF
CDR3nt: TGTGCCACCGGACAGGGGAATGAGCAGTTCTTC

d_gene: TRBD2
v_gene: TRBV7-2
j_gene: TRBJ2-1
abundance: NA
CDR3aa: CASSLGAGGYNEQFF
CDR3nt: TGTGCCAGCAGCTTAGGAGCGGGAGGTTACAATGAGCAGTTCTTC

d_gene: NA
v_gene: TRBV15
j_gene: TRBJ2-5
abundance: NA
CDR3aa: CATSRDHQGNQETQYF
CDR3nt: TGTGCCACCAGCAGAGATCACCAGGGGAACCAAGAGACCCAGTACTTC

d_gene: NA
v_gene: TRBV7-9
j_gene: TRBJ2-4
abundance: NA
CDR3aa: CASSWGDSPNIQYF
CDR3nt: TGTGCCAGCAGCTGGGGGGACAGCCCGAACATTCAGTACTTC

d_gene: NA
v_gene: TRBV6-2/TRBV6-3
j_gene: TRBJ1-2
abundance: NA
CDR3aa: CASSYPGYGYTF
CDR3nt: TGTGCCAGCAGTTACCCAGGATATGGCTACACCTTC

d_gene: TRBD2
v_gene: TRBV7-6
j_gene: TRBJ2-1
abundance: NA
CDR3aa: CASSSSTSGRAASYNEQFF
CDR3nt: TGTGCCAGCAGCTCCTCGACTAGCGGGAGGGCCGCATCCTACAATGAGCAGTTCTTC

d_gene: NA
v_gene: TRBV5-8
j_gene: TRBJ2-1
abundance: NA
CDR3aa: CASSLQGLNEQFF
CDR3nt: TGTGCCAGCAGCCTCCAGGGCCTCAATGAGCAGTTCTTC

d_gene: NA
v_gene: TRBV19
j_gene: TRBJ2-7
abundance: NA
CDR3aa: CASSRGTDPLYEQYF
CDR3nt: TGTGCCAGTAGCCGCGGGACAGACCCCCTCTACGAGCAGTACTTC

d_gene: NA
v_gene: TRBV12-3/TRBV12-4
j_gene: TRBJ1-5
abundance: few
CDR3aa: CASNAGRGQPQHF
CDR3nt: TGTGCCAGCAATGCGGGGAGAGGTCAGCCCCAGCATTTT